The T cell receptor beta chain described here comes from a study of human thymus T cells. Repertoires were generated with immunoSEQ multiplex PCR, while TCRdb's copy carries only in-frame clones and drops some. Among some 50,000 clones listed, 95% were seen once. The CDR3 is made up of 14 amino acids. Trimming shortened V by 2 bases and J by 6 bases, and 15 bases separated the two germline ends. CDR1 and CDR2 from the germline V gene are SGHTS and YDEGEE. This chain uses TRBV5-8 with TRBJ2-7; D not resolved. Sequencing used blood. This clonotype was sampled from a girl under three years old with a congenital heart defect but otherwise immunologically healthy. The CDR3 DNA follows: TGTGCCAGCAGCTTAAGTTTCGGGTCGGGCGAGCAGTACTTC. Translating gives CASSLSFGSGEQYF.